This record covers a single T cell receptor beta chain. Sequenced by immunoSEQ multiplex PCR; TCRdb stores in-frame clones only, minus some. The sample gives around 150,000 clones, roughly 92% of which show up once; roughly 5% is in the top ten. The source of the sample is a study of T cell responses to AZD1222 COVID-19 vaccine. CDR1 MNHEY and CDR2 SVGAGI come from the germline V gene. V lost 7 bases and J 0 bases, leaving 13 bases between the germline ends. The CDR3 is made up of 15 amino acids. The genes are TRBV6-5 and TRBJ1-3; D gene ambiguous. The receptor was isolated from an adult in good health. Here the sequenced sample was peripheral blood, taken on day 0 of AZD1222 vaccination. The CDR3 is CASTTQRFSGNTIYF. The CDR3 DNA reads TGTGCCAGCACCACTCAACGTTTCTCTGGAAACACCATATATTTT.